What follows is one T cell receptor (beta chain) and its context. This clone was counted many times. Its antigen remains unidentified. Base qualities are not provided; no much larger clone lies one nucleotide away. The entire isolated RNA was reverse transcribed using the High Capacity cDNA Reverse Transcription Kit, and thus expressed TCRB transcripts were sequenced. Deep immunoSEQ sequencing was applied to naive, central memory and regulatory T cell samples, giving an average of about 3.6 million total reads per sample. Sorted cells were lysed in RLT buffer and RNA was extracted with DNase-treated RNeasy Micro or Mini kits, depending on cell number. To prevent cross-contamination, every cell subset was processed on its own, while patient and healthy donor samples were processed together. TCRB sequences were amplified from cDNA with the immunoSEQ multiplex PCR, producing 87-bp fragments spanning the CDR3 region. Amplicons were sequenced on the Illumina HiSeq platform. The study's processing was this. PCR bias was computationally corrected using synthetic template baselines, reads within Hamming distance 2 were collapsed, and singletons that could not be merged were discarded. Reads were aligned against IMGT so that V, D and J genes, CDR3 length and insertions or deletions at six rearrangement sites could be assigned. Clonotype counts were normalized to sorted cell number within each subset before computing true diversity and Gini coefficients with the tcR R package. Repertoire sharing was quantified using the overlap coefficient calculated on TCRB nucleotide sequences. As a proxy for the pre-selection repertoire, out-of-frame TCRB sequences from naive cells were analyzed. The clones in this table, taken by TCRdb from immuneACCESS, are in-frame only. Not every clone is retained; where verified, under half of the shortfall comes from an unresolved V gene, and the cause of the rest is unknown. V and J calls and clone size are given by that table; D and trimming were obtained from the DNA. Within this sample are about 250,000 clones, with about 14% of them counted one time only. Around 0.03% of the sample comes from the top ten.

These data are taken from a study of beta chain features in type 1 diabetes listed by TCRdb under 2018. About the investigation overall: Patients and healthy donors did not differ in mean age, gender distribution, total cell number or subset yield. Naive and central memory subsets were obtained from all 30 or so donors, but regulatory and stem cell-like memory subsets were isolated from only 8 patients and about 8 healthy donors. In the study, recently diagnosed type 1 diabetes patients and matched healthy donors were compared on the TCRB repertoires of their sorted circulating CD4+ T cell subsets. A total of 85 million to 140 million sorted cells were examined across all samples, and the number of cells per subset was strongly correlated with RNA yield. What the study reported, not specific to this receptor: Naive, central memory and regulatory TCRB repertoires appeared more similar among patients than among healthy donors. HLA sub-analyses involved small numbers of individuals, so any influence of HLA type on TCRB rearrangement remained unresolved. PCR might favor shorter templates, but patient and control samples were amplified and corrected together, so any skew would affect both groups equally. At VDJ recombination sites, patients with type 1 diabetes made fewer insertions and deleted more nucleotides, a pattern implying thymic rearrangement abnormalities. In all four CD4+ subsets, TCRB CDR3 length was moderately but significantly shorter in type 1 diabetes patients. Sequencing cDNA rather than genomic DNA could over-represent highly expressing activated cells, although activation and CD3 levels did not differ between groups.

Each donor gave one peripheral blood draw, roughly 0.11 L on average, collected into heparinised tubes. Naive, central memory, regulatory and stem cell-like memory CD4+ T cells were sorted on a BD FACSAria II using a panel including CD45RO, CCR7, CD25, CD127, CD95 and CD27. A purity above 98% was achieved for all sorted populations. Right away, PBMCs were isolated by Lymphoprep density gradient centrifugation and were stained directly, with no culture step. So that batch effects would be minimized, each experiment stained and sorted samples in pairs, pairing one healthy donor with one patient. The cysteine opens and the phenylalanine closes a CDR3 of 16 amino acids. Of all the DNA, just the CDR3 is kept, 48 bases in frame from base 1. CDR1 and CDR2 are drawn from the germline V gene: SQVTM, ANQGSEA. Trimming costs V 6 bases and J 4 bases, and their ends lie 24 bases apart.

The TCR originated in a woman in her 40s in good health. The rearranged chain carries TRBV29-1 and TRBJ2-5; 6 matching bases give a weak D call of TRBD2. Sequencing was done on a sample of naive CD4+ T cells from blood. The cell subset or site label on this specimen signifies: true naive CD4+ T cells. The sequenced DNA is TGCAGCGTCCCCAAGGTCGTGGGAGGAGGTCGAGAGACCCAGTACTTC. This is translated as CSVPKVVGGGRETQYF.